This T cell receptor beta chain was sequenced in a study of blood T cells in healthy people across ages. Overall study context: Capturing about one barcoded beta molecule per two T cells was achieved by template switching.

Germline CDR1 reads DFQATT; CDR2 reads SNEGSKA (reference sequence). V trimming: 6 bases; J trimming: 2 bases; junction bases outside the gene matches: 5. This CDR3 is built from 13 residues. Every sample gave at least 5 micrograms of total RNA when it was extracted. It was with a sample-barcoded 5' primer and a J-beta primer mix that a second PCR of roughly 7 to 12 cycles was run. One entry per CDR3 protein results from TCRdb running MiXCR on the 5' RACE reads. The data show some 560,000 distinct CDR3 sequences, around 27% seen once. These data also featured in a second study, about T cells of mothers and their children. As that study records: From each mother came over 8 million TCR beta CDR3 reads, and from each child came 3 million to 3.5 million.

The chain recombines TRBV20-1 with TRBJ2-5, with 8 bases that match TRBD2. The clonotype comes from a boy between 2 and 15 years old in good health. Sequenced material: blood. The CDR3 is CSARSGRQETQYF. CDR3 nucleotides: TGCAGTGCCCGAAGCGGGAGACAAGAGACCCAGTACTTC.